The rows below give T cell receptor beta chains drawn from one sample of a study of T-cell reconstitution after alpha-beta-depleted transplantation in children. TCRdb redid the calling of the PCR reads with MiXCR, one entry per CDR3 protein. The top ten clones hold over 5% of a sample with 200,000 to 250,000 distinct CDR3 sequences, around 9.6% of them seen once. The specimen was PBMCs from the stem cell graft donor, collected from the stem cell graft. The receptors derive from a human donor who donated a stem cell graft to a child with acute lymphoblastic leukemia. CDR3s include the opening cysteine and the closing phenylalanine or tryptophan. A D gene is named only where the DNA matches it firmly. The size of a clone is reported for some rows only, either as once, few or many, or as a class for expanded clones.

few | TRBJ2-5 | . | TRBV29-1 | CSVEVVLADAREETQYF | TGCAGCGTTGAAGTAGTACTAGCCGACGCCCGGGAAGAGACCCAGTACTTC
many | TRBJ2-4 | . | TRBV5-1 | CASRDLENIQYF | TGCGCCAGCAGAGATTTAGAAAACATTCAGTACTTC
few | TRBJ2-7 | TRBD1 | TRBV25-1 | CASSDYAGTENLYEQYF | TGTGCCAGCAGTGATTACGCCGGGACAGAAAACCTCTACGAGCAGTACTTC
few | TRBJ1-3 | . | TRBV6-5 | CASSYSVLEEISGNTIYF | TGTGCCAGCAGTTACTCAGTATTGGAGGAGATCTCTGGAAACACCATATATTTT
many | TRBJ2-1 | TRBD1 | TRBV5-5 | CASSLGQGIDNEQFF | TGTGCCAGCAGCTTGGGACAGGGGATCGACAATGAGCAGTTCTTC
many | TRBJ1-2 | TRBD1 | TRBV6-4 | CASSDSGQGFNGYTF | TGTGCCAGCAGTGACTCCGGACAGGGCTTTAATGGCTACACCTTC
few | TRBJ1-1 | . | TRBV4-1 | CASSQGTGTRRNTEAFF | TGCGCCAGCAGCCAGGGGACGGGCACTCGACGGAACACTGAAGCTTTCTTT
many | TRBJ2-2 | TRBD2 | TRBV11-2 | CASSRERGRVFF | TGTGCCAGCAGCAGAGAGCGGGGTAGAGTGTTTTTT
. | TRBJ2-5 | TRBD1 | TRBV5-1 | CASSSAGTGPLETQYF | TGCGCCAGCAGCTCAGCCGGGACAGGACCTTTGGAGACCCAGTACTTC
many | TRBJ2-3 | . | TRBV5-6 | CASTTGEGTDTQYF | TGTGCCAGCACTACCGGAGAGGGAACAGATACGCAGTATTTT
. | TRBJ1-3 | . | TRBV14 | CASSPTGTNSGNTIYF | TGTGCCAGCAGCCCCACAGGGACAAACTCTGGAAACACCATATATTTT
. | TRBJ2-5 | . | TRBV20-1 | CSAISRETQYF | TGCAGTGCTATATCTCGAGAGACCCAGTACTTC
. | TRBJ1-3 | . | TRBV20-1 | CSARDPGGGNTIHF | TGCAGTGCTAGAGATCCCGGCGGTGGAAACACCATACATTTT
. | TRBJ2-7 | TRBD1 | TRBV6-5 | CASSSIGRDRTFYEQYF | TGTGCCAGCAGTTCTATCGGCCGGGACAGAACCTTCTACGAGCAGTACTTC
many | TRBJ1-4 | . | TRBV12-3/TRBV12-4 | CASTSVSTGEKLFF | TGTGCCAGCACCTCGGTTTCCACGGGAGAAAAACTGTTTTTT
many | TRBJ2-1 | TRBD1 | TRBV6-5 | CASSYGTAYNEQFF | TGTGCCAGCAGTTACGGGACAGCCTACAATGAGCAGTTCTTC
. | TRBJ1-1 | . | TRBV5-1 | CASSLSGESEAFF | TGCGCCAGCAGCTTGAGCGGGGAGTCTGAAGCTTTCTTT
many | TRBJ1-1 | . | TRBV29-1 | CSASRDPPLAFF | TGCAGCGCTAGCCGGGACCCACCCTTGGCTTTCTTT